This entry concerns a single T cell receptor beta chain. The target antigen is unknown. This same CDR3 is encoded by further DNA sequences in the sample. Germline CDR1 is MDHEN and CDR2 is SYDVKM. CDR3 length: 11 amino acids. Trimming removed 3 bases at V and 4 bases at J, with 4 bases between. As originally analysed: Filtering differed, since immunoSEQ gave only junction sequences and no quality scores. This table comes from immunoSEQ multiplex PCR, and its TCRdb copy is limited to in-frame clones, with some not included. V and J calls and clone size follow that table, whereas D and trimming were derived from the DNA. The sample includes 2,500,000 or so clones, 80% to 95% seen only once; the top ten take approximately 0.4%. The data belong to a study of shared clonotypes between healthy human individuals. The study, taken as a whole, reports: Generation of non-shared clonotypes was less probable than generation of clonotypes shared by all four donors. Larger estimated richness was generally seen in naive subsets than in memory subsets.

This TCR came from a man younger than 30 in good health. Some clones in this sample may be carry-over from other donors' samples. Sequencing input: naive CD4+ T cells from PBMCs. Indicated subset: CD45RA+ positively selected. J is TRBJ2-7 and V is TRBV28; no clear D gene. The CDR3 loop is CASSLVYEQYF. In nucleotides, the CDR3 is TGTGCCAGCAGTTTGGTTTACGAGCAGTACTTC.